The clone carrying this T cell receptor (beta chain) was found many times. The antigen remains unidentified. The sample comes from a study of T cells in Graves' hyperthyroidism and ophthalmopathy. Disease duration under 2 months; hyperthyroidism patients were aged 18 to 65. From more than 8 ml of fresh peripheral blood, PBMCs were isolated. Germline V lookup: CDR1 MGHRA, CDR2 YSYEKL. Trimming cost V 1 base and J 0 bases, with 7 bases left between them. The CDR3 length is 15 residues. RNA transcripts yielded amplified TCR beta CDR3 regions. The HTBI primer set served for first-round RT-PCR of the TCR CDR3. TCRdb processed the multiplex PCR reads anew with MiXCR; each CDR3 protein has one entry. Of 540,000 or so distinct CDR3 sequences listed, more than 15% are singletons. Study results and caveats: Ophthalmopathy, which appeared later, was predicted by the model a median around 6.5 months before onset.

The chain joins TRBV4-1 to TRBJ1-5; D unclear. Material for sequencing was blood. This TCR was recovered from a woman aged 25 to 39 with Graves' hyperthyroidism. The DNA of the CDR3 is TGCGCCAGCAGCCAAGTAACAGTTAGCAATCAGCCCCAGCATTTT. Its protein product is CASSQVTVSNQPQHF.